This is a list of T cell receptor beta chains from one sample in a study of T cells in Graves' hyperthyroidism and ophthalmopathy. Via MiXCR, TCRdb re-called the multiplex PCR reads, giving one row per CDR3 protein. The repertoire holds approximately 430,000 distinct CDR3 sequences, with roughly 14% as singletons. The sequenced sample consisted of blood. Source of these receptors: a man between 18 and 29 years old with Graves' ophthalmopathy. CDR3s include the opening cysteine and the closing phenylalanine or tryptophan. The D gene is left open where the match is weak. Clone sizes are given selectively: once, few, many, or a class where the clone is expanded.

v_gene: TRBV7-6
d_gene: -
abundance: -
j_gene: TRBJ1-5
CDR3nt: TGTGCCAGCAGCCCCGGCCCCCCAGGGACTAGGCAGCCCCAGCATTTT
CDR3aa: CASSPGPPGTRQPQHF

v_gene: TRBV5-5
d_gene: -
abundance: many
j_gene: TRBJ1-1
CDR3nt: TGTGCCAGCAGCTTCAGCGAACGAGCTTTCTTT
CDR3aa: CASSFSERAFF

v_gene: TRBV24-1
d_gene: TRBD2
abundance: few
j_gene: TRBJ2-1
CDR3nt: TGTGCCACCAGTGGGGTTAGCGGGAGGGCCAACAATGAGCAGTTCTTC
CDR3aa: CATSGVSGRANNEQFF

v_gene: TRBV7-9
d_gene: TRBD2
abundance: -
j_gene: TRBJ2-3
CDR3nt: TGTGCCAGCAGCTTCTTAGCGGGGGGGTTTGGGACAGATACGCAGTATTTT
CDR3aa: CASSFLAGGFGTDTQYF

v_gene: TRBV7-2
d_gene: TRBD1
abundance: -
j_gene: TRBJ2-1
CDR3nt: TGTGCCAGCAGCTTATCCGGGACAGGGGGTGAGCAGTTCTTC
CDR3aa: CASSLSGTGGEQFF

v_gene: TRBV27
d_gene: -
abundance: many
j_gene: TRBJ1-2
CDR3nt: TGTGCCAGCAGTTTCCTTGGAGCGGATGGCTACACCTTC
CDR3aa: CASSFLGADGYTF

v_gene: TRBV5-8
d_gene: TRBD1
abundance: many
j_gene: TRBJ1-1
CDR3nt: TGTGCCAGCAGAAGACTAGGGGGCATGAACACTGAAGCTTTCTTT
CDR3aa: CASRRLGGMNTEAFF

v_gene: TRBV2
d_gene: -
abundance: many
j_gene: TRBJ1-5
CDR3nt: TGTGCCAGCAGTGAAATTGTGGGGAGTCAGCCCCAGCATTTT
CDR3aa: CASSEIVGSQPQHF

v_gene: TRBV5-1
d_gene: TRBD1
abundance: few
j_gene: TRBJ1-6
CDR3nt: TGCGCCAGCAGCTTGGGCCGGGACAGGCTTAATTCACCCCTCCACTTT
CDR3aa: CASSLGRDRLNSPLHF

v_gene: TRBV5-6
d_gene: -
abundance: many
j_gene: TRBJ2-7
CDR3nt: TGTGCCAGCAGCTGGGGGGACAGCTTAGACGAGCAGTACTTC
CDR3aa: CASSWGDSLDEQYF

v_gene: TRBV11-2
d_gene: TRBD2
abundance: many
j_gene: TRBJ2-1
CDR3nt: TGTGCCAGCAGCTTAGCGGGACTAGACAATGAGCAGTTCTTC
CDR3aa: CASSLAGLDNEQFF

v_gene: TRBV6-1
d_gene: -
abundance: many
j_gene: TRBJ1-5
CDR3nt: TGTGCCAGCAGGGCCGGGACGACCGATCAGCCCCAGCATTTT
CDR3aa: CASRAGTTDQPQHF

v_gene: TRBV9
d_gene: -
abundance: many
j_gene: TRBJ2-5
CDR3nt: TGTGCCAGCAGCGTAGCAGGGCTTCTGGTCGAGACCCAGTACTTC
CDR3aa: CASSVAGLLVETQYF

v_gene: TRBV4-1
d_gene: TRBD2
abundance: many
j_gene: TRBJ2-7
CDR3nt: TGCGCCAGCAGCCAAGATAGCGGGGGCCTCGGCGAGCAGTACTTC
CDR3aa: CASSQDSGGLGEQYF

v_gene: TRBV28
d_gene: TRBD1
abundance: many
j_gene: TRBJ2-1
CDR3nt: TGTGCCAGCAGAGGGGGCGGAAAGGACAATGAGCAGTTCTTC
CDR3aa: CASRGGGKDNEQFF

v_gene: TRBV27
d_gene: TRBD1
abundance: once
j_gene: TRBJ1-2
CDR3nt: TGTGCCAGCACCCCCCGAGGGGGCTTATCTGGCTACACCTTC
CDR3aa: CASTPRGGLSGYTF